What follows are 26 T cell receptor beta chains derived from one specimen sequenced in a study of a mutant IDH1 vaccine in newly diagnosed glioma. TCRdb keeps only in-frame clones here, not all; method: immunoSEQ multiplex PCR. Of 75,000 to 95,000 clones listed, over 85% are singletons. Their antigen targets remain unknown. Time point indicated: week 47, end of study. The investigators gave 300 ug of mutant IDH1 20-mer peptide in each vaccine dose, together with topical imiquimod. This specimen was PBMCs, taken from a glioma patient whose treatment included an IDH1 peptide vaccine. All receptors come from a woman between 45 and 60 years old with glioma.

This clone came up once. The chain carries TRBV6-5 and TRBJ2-3, with TRBD1 as a possible D gene (5 bases). The germline V gene encodes CDR1 MNHEY and CDR2 SVGAGI. The V end was cut by 8 bases, the J end by 5 bases, with 14 bases between. The CDR3 has 13 amino acids. CDR3 DNA: TGTGCCAGCGGAGAAAGGGGCTTAGATACGCAGTATTTT. Translation gives CASGERGLDTQYF.

The chain uses TRBV11-3 and TRBJ2-2; D possibly corresponds to TRBD1 (5 bases). V was clipped by 8 bases and J by 1 base, with 8 bases between them. The CDR3 extends over 13 amino acids. Germline CDR1 reads SGHNT; CDR2 reads YENEEA. The CDR3 coding sequence is TGTGCCAGCGAAACAGGGAACACCGGGGAGCTGTTTTTT. Translation gives CASETGNTGELFF.

The CDR3 region has the DNA TGTGCCAGCAGCTTTGGGGGCCCCTCCTACGAGCAGTACTTC. This sequence encodes CASSFGGPSYEQYF. The chain uses TRBV5-6 and TRBJ2-7; D might be TRBD1 (6 bases). The CDR3 totals 14 residues. Trimming stripped 2 bases from V and 0 bases from J, with 9 bases between. Germline V gene sequence: CDR1 SGHDT, CDR2 YYEEEE.

The V call is TRBV4-1, the J call TRBJ2-2, with 10 bases identical to TRBD2. The germline CDR1 and CDR2 sequences are MGHRA and YSYEKL. This CDR3 region has 16 residues. The ends lost 5 bases at V and 0 bases at J; junction bases unmatched: 3. The CDR3 DNA follows: TGCGCCAGCAGCTTTACTAGCGGGACGAACACCGGGGAGCTGTTTTTT. Its protein product is CASSFTSGTNTGELFF.

The CDR3: CASSIFRGPSTEAFF. In DNA form, the CDR3 reads TGTGCCAGTAGTATATTCAGGGGGCCGAGCACTGAAGCTTTCTTT. This chain joins TRBV19 and TRBJ1-1, with 8 positions matching TRBD1. Germline lookup yields CDR1 LNHDA and CDR2 SQIVND (reference sequence). V shed 2 bases and J 4 bases; nucleotides not matched to a gene: 6. This CDR3 comprises 15 residues.

The chain uses TRBV27 and TRBJ2-5; D gene unclear. Matching the DNA end better, TRBJ2-7 makes the J call doubtful. CDR3 size: 11 residues. Germline CDR1 MNHEY, CDR2 SMNVEV (reference sequence). Here the CDR3 DNA reads TGTGCCAGCTCCACGGCCTACGAGCAGTACTTC. Protein product: CASSTAYEQYF.

The chain uses TRBV5-1 and TRBJ2-2; perhaps TRBD1 as D (7 bases). Germline values: CDR1 SGHRS, CDR2 YFSETQ. The CDR3 totals 17 residues. The V gene lost 0 bases and the J gene lost 5 bases, with 17 bases spanning the gap. The CDR3, as DNA: TGCGCCAGCAGCTTGGCGACAGGGAGGTTTGAGACCGGGGAGCTGTTTTTT. Translated, it gives CASSLATGRFETGELFF. Variable domain in full (rest from reference TRBV5-1 and TRBJ2-2): KAGVTQTPRYLIKTRGQQVTLSCSPISGHRSVSWYQQTPGQGLQFLFEYFSETQRNKGNFPGRFSGRQFSNSRSEMNVSTLELGDSALYLCASSLATGRFETGELFFGEGSRLTVL.

This clone was seen just once. The chain employs TRBV5-1 and TRBJ2-1, with 9 bases fitting TRBD2. With V trimmed by 2 bases and J by 8 bases, 8 bases remained unmatched. CDR3 length: 15 amino acids. Germline assignment: CDR1 SGHRS and CDR2 YFSETQ. CDR3 residues: CASSLSGLAGYEQFF. The CDR3, as DNA: TGCGCCAGCAGCTTATCGGGACTAGCTGGGTATGAGCAGTTCTTC.

This chain uses TRBV5-1 with TRBJ2-2; the D gene is possibly TRBD2 (5 bases). This CDR3 region has 16 residues. Germline V CDR1 and CDR2: SGHRS, YFSETQ. V dropped 2 bases and J dropped 3 bases, with 14 bases sitting between them. This CDR3 is CASSLIAGRDTGELFF. As DNA, the CDR3 is TGCGCCAGCAGCTTAATCGCGGGTCGCGACACCGGGGAGCTGTTTTTT.

The chain uses TRBV19 and TRBJ2-3; 8 positions match TRBD2. This CDR3 has 15 amino acids. Germline assignment: CDR1 LNHDA and CDR2 SQIVND (reference sequence). The V and J ends lost 6 bases and 5 bases, in that order; junction bases with no gene match: 10. In DNA, the CDR3 is TGTGCCAGTAGCCGGGATAGCGGGACTCTAGATACGCAGTATTTT. Amino acids: CASSRDSGTLDTQYF.

The V and J genes are TRBV11-1 and TRBJ2-7; 8 positions agree with TRBD1. This CDR3 has 16 amino acids. Trimming cost V 0 bases and J 2 bases; bases outside gene matches: 6. Germline-derived CDR1 and CDR2 are SGHAT and FQDESV (reference sequence). In DNA form, the CDR3 reads TGTGCCAGCAGCTTAGCGGGACAGGCTGCGGCCTACGAGCAGTACTTC. As protein: CASSLAGQAAAYEQYF.

J is TRBJ2-7 and V is TRBV7-8, with TRBD2 matching over 9 bases. J lost 3 bases, V lost 5 bases, and 8 bases had no gene match. CDR1 is SGHVS, CDR2 FQNEAQ, per germline. This CDR3 is 15 amino acids long. CDR3 nucleotides: TGTGCCAGCAGCCCGAGTAGCGGGAGAGGCTACGAGCAGTACTTC. It specifies CASSPSSGRGYEQYF.

This sequence joins TRBV7-9 and TRBJ2-1; 9 nucleotides line up with TRBD2. The germline gives CDR1 SEHNR, CDR2 FQNEAQ (reference sequence). Trimming took 3 bases from V and 2 from J; bases not matched to a gene: 5. CDR3 size: 16 residues. CDR3 region: CASSFSRLAAYNEQFF. The CDR3 DNA sequence: TGTGCCAGCAGCTTCAGTAGACTAGCGGCCTACAATGAGCAGTTCTTC.

The chain joins TRBV7-2 to TRBJ1-1, with D uncertain. This CDR3 is 13 amino acids long. CDR1 and CDR2 (germline): SGHTA, FQGNSA. Trimming took off 5 bases at V and 5 bases at J, with 12 bases between the two ends. CDR3 nucleotide sequence: TGTGCCAGCAGCCGTAGACGGGAAACTGAAGCTTTCTTT. It yields the protein CASSRRRETEAFF.

This clone was recorded only once. The chain links TRBV29-1 to TRBJ2-5, with 9 positions matching TRBD1. The ends lost 5 bases at V and 5 bases at J; junction bases unmatched: 12. This CDR3 has 15 residues. CDR1 is SQVTM, CDR2 ANQGSEA, per germline. The CDR3 is CSVRRVGQGTETQYF. The CDR3 bases are TGCAGCGTTCGGAGAGTAGGACAGGGGACGGAGACCCAGTACTTC.

CDR3 sequence: CASRGPSSYNSPLHF. The CDR3 DNA reads TGTGCCAGCAGAGGTCCGAGCTCCTATAATTCACCCCTCCACTTT. The chain couples TRBV28 to TRBJ1-6; D not certain. Germline V lookup: CDR1 MDHEN, CDR2 SYDVKM. Trimming took 6 bases from V and 0 from J, leaving 9 bases between them. There are 15 residues in the CDR3.

V and J are TRBV28 and TRBJ2-1, with no clear D. Trimming took 6 bases from V and 3 from J, leaving 12 bases between them. CDR1 is MDHEN and CDR2 is SYDVKM in the germline V gene. The CDR3 sequence is 14 residues long. The CDR3 is CASREMGLYNEQFF. DNA of the CDR3: TGTGCCAGCAGGGAGATGGGCCTCTACAATGAGCAGTTCTTC. The full variable domain, its missing parts supplied by reference TRBV28 and TRBJ2-1, is DVKVTQSSRYLVKRTGEKVFLECVQDMDHENMFWYRQDPGLGLRLIYFSYDVKMKEKGDIPEGYSVSREKKERFSLILESASTNQTSMYLCASREMGLYNEQFFGPGTRLTVL.

V is TRBV28 and J is TRBJ2-1; D is uncertain. Germline loops: CDR1 MDHEN, CDR2 SYDVKM. Trimming left V 2 bases short and J 4 bases short, with 9 bases between. The CDR3 loop spans 14 amino acids. The CDR3 loop is CASSLGYIYNEQFF. CDR3 nucleotide sequence: TGTGCCAGCAGTTTAGGGTATATATACAATGAGCAGTTCTTC.

This clone was seen a single time. V is TRBV28 and J is TRBJ1-5; maybe TRBD1 (5 bases). V lost 5 bases and J lost 2, with 10 bases in between. From germline, CDR1 is MDHEN and CDR2 SYDVKM. The CDR3 sequence is 14 residues long. This CDR3 is CASSRDGRNQPQHF. CDR3 DNA: TGTGCCAGCAGTCGGGACGGACGCAATCAGCCCCAGCATTTT.

The chain links TRBV5-1 to TRBJ1-2, with 8 bases aligning to TRBD1. The germline V gene encodes CDR1 SGHRS and CDR2 YFSETQ. The length of the CDR3 is 13 residues. J gave up 6 bases and V 2 bases, and 3 bases lay outside the gene matches. Written as DNA, the CDR3 is TGCGCCAGCAGCTTCGGACAGGGTGATGGCTACACCTTC. Protein product: CASSFGQGDGYTF.

The V call is TRBV7-8, the J call TRBJ1-2; D gene ambiguous. V lost 1 base to trimming and J lost 5 bases, with 11 bases between them. Germline CDR1 reads SGHVS; CDR2 reads FQNEAQ. The CDR3 is made up of 14 amino acids. Written as DNA, the CDR3 is TGTGCCAGCAGCTTAGTGAGGACGGGGTATGGCTACACCTTC. Translation gives CASSLVRTGYGYTF.

The genes are TRBV30 and TRBJ2-5; D gene unclear. V was clipped by 6 bases and J by 3 bases, with 11 bases between them. Germline V gene lookup returns CDR1 GTSNPN and CDR2 SVGIG (reference sequence). This CDR3 contains 12 residues. Here the CDR3 DNA reads TGTGCCTGCTCCGGTGTGAAAGAGACCCAGTACTTC. Translation gives CACSGVKETQYF.

The chain has TRBV15 and TRBJ1-5; no clear D gene. V was trimmed by 3 bases and J by 1 base, leaving 10 bases between them. Germline CDR1 reads LNHNV; CDR2 reads YYDKDF (reference sequence). This CDR3 comprises 15 residues. CDR3 DNA sequence: TGTGCCACCAGCAGTACACATCAAAGCAATCAGCCCCAGCATTTT. Protein: CATSSTHQSNQPQHF.

This clone was detected only once. This chain connects TRBV28 to TRBJ1-2; no clear D. CDR1 is MDHEN, CDR2 SYDVKM, per germline. V lost 7 bases and J 1 base, leaving 4 bases between the germline ends. This CDR3 comprises 11 residues. The CDR3: CASTDNYGYTF. CDR3 DNA sequence: TGTGCCAGCACCGATAACTATGGCTACACCTTC.

The V gene is TRBV9, the J gene TRBJ1-1; D ambiguous. V shed 0 bases and J shed 1 base, with 7 bases lying between them. The CDR3 has 14 residues. Germline V gives CDR1 SGDLS, CDR2 YYNGEE. This CDR3 reads CASSVGPENTEAFF. As DNA, the CDR3 is TGTGCCAGCAGCGTAGGTCCAGAGAACACTGAAGCTTTCTTT.

V gene TRBV27 combines with J gene TRBJ2-7, with 7 nucleotides matching TRBD1. Germline CDR1 is MNHEY and CDR2 is SMNVEV (reference sequence). The V gene end was trimmed by 6 bases and the J gene end by 1 base; junction bases not matched to a gene: 9. This CDR3 has 15 amino acids. In DNA form, the CDR3 reads TGTGCCAGCAGGAGTTGGGCAGGGGGTTCCTACGAGCAGTACTTC. Encoded protein: CASRSWAGGSYEQYF.